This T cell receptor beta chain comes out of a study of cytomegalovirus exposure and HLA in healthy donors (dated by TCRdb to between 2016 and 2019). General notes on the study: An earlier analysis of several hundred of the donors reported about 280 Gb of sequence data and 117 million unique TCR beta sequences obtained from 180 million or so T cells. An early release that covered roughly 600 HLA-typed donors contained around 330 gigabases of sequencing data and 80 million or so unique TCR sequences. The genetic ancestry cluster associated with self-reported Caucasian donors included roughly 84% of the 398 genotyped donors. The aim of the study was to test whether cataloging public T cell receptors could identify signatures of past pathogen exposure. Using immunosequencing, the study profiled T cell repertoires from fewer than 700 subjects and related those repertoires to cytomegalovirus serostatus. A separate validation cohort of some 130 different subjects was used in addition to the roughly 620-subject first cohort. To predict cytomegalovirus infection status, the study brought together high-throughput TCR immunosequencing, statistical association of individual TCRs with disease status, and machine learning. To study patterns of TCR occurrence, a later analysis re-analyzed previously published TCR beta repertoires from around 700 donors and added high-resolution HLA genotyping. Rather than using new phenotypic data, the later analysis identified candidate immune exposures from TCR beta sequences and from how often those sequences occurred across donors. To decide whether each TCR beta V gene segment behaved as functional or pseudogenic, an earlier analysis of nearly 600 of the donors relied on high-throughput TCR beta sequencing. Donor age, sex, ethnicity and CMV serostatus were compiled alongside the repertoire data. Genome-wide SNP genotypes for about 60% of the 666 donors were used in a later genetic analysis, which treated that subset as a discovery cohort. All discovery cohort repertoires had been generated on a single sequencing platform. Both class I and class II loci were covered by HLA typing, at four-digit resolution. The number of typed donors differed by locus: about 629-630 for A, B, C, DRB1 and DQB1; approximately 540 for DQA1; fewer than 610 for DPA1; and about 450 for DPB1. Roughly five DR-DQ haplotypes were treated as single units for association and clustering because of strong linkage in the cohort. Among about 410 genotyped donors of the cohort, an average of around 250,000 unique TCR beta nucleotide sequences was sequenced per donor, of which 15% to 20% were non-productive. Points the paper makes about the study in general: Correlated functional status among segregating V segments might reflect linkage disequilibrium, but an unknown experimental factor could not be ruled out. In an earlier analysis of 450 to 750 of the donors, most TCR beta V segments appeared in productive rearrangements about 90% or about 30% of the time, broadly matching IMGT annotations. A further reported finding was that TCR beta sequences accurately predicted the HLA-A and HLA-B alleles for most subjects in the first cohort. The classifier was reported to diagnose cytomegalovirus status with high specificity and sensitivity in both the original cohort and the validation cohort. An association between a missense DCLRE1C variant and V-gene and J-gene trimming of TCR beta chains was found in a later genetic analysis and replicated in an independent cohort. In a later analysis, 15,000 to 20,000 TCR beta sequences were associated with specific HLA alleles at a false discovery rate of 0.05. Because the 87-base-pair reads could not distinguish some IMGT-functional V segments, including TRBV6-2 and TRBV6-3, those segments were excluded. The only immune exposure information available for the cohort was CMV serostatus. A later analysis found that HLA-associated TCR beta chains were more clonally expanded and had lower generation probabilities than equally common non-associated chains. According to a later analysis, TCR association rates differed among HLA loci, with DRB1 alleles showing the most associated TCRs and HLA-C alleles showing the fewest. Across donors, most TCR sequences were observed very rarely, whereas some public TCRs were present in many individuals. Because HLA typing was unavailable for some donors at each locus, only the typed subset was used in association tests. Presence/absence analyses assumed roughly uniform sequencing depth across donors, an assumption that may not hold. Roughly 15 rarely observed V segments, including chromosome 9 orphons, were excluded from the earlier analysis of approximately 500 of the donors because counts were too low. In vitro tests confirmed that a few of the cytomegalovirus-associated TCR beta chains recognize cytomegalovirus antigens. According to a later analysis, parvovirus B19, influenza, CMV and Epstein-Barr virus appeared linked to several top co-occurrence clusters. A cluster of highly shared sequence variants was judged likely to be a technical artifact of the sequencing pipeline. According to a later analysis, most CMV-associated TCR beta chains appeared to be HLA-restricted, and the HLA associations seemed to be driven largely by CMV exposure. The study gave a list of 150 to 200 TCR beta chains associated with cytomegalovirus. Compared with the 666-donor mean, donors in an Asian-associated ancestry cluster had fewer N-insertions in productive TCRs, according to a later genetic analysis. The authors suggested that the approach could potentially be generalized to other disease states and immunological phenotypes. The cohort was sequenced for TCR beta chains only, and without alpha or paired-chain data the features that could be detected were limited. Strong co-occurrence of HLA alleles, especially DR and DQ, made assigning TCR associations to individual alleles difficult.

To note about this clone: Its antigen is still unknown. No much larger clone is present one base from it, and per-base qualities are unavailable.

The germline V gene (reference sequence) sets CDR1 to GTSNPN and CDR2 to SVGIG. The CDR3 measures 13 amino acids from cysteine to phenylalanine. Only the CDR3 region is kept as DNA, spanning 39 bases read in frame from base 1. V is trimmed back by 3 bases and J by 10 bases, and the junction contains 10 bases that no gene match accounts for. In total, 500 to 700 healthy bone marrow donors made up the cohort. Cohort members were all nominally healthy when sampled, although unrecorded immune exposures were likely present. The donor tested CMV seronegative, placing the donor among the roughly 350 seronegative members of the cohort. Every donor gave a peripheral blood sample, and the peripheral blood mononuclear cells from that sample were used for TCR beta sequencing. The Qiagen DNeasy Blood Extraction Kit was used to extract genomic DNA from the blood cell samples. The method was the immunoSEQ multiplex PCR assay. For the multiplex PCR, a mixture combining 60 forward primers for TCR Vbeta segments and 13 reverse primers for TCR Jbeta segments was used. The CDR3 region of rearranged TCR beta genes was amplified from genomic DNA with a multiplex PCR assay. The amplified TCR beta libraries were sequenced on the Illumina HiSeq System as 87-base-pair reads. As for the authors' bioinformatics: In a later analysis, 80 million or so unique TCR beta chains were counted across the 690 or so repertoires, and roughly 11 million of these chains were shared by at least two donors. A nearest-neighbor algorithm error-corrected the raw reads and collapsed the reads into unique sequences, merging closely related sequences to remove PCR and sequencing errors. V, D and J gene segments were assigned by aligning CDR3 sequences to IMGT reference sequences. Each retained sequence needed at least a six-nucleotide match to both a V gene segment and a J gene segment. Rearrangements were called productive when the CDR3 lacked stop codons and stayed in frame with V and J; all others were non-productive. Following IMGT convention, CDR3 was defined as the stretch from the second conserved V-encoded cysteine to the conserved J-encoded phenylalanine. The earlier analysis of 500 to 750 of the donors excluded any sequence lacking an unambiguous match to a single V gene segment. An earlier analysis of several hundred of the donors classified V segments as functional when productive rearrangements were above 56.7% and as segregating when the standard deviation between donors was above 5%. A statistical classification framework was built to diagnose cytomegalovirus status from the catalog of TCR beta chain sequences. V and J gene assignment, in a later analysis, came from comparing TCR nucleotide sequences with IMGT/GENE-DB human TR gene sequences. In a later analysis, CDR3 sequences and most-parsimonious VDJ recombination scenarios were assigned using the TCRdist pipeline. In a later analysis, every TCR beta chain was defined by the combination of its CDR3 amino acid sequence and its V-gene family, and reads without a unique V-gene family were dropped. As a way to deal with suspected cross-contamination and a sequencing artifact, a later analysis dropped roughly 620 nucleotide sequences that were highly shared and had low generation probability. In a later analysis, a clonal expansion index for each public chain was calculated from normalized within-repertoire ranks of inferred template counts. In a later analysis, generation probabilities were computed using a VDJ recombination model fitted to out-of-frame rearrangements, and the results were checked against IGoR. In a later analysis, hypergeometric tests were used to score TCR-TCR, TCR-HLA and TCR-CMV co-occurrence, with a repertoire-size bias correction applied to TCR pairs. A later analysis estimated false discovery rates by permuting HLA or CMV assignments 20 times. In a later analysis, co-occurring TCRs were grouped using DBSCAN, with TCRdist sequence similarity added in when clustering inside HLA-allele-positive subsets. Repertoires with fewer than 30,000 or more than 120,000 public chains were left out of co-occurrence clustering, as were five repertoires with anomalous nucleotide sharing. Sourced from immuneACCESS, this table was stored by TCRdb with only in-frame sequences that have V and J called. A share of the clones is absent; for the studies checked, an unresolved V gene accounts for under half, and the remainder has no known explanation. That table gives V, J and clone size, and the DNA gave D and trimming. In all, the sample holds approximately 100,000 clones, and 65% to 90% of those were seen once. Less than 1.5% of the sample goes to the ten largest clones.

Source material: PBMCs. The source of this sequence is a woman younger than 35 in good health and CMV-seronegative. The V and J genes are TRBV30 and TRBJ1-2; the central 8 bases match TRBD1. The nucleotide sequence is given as TGTGCCTGGAGGAGGACAGGGAATAAGATCTACACCTTC. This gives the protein CAWRRTGNKIYTF.